This T cell receptor beta chain appears in the sequencing data of a study of shared clonotypes between healthy human individuals. The wider study: Three CD4 naive, three CD4 memory, two CD8 naive and one CD8 memory plate were used per donor.

Generated by immunoSEQ multiplex PCR, the TCRdb table keeps only in-frame clones and is missing some. The sample includes millions of clones, about 95% of them seen just once. Sequenced input: naive CD4+ T cells sorted from blood. Subset specified: CD45RA+ positively selected. The source is a man between 18 and 35 years old in good health.

The CDR3 loop is CASSGLVYEQYF. CDR3 sequence (DNA): TGTGCCAGCAGTGGACTAGTCTACGAGCAGTACTTC. The chain links TRBV7-2 to TRBJ2-7; 7 bases fit TRBD2. With V trimmed by 6 bases and J by 3 bases, 2 bases remained unmatched. In germline, CDR1 is SGHTA, CDR2 FQGNSA. The CDR3 runs 12 residues. The full variable domain, with the rest looked up from reference TRBV7-2 and TRBJ2-7, is GAGVSQSPSNKVTEKGKDVELRCDPISGHTALYWYRQSLGQGLEFLIYFQGNSAPDKSGLPSDRFSAERTGGSVSTLTIQRTQQEDSAVYLCASSGLVYEQYFGPGTRLTVT.